This T cell receptor (beta chain) stems from a study of T-cell reconstitution after alpha-beta-depleted transplantation in children. This sample's TCRbeta library carried unique molecular identifier barcodes. TCRdb called the PCR reads again in MiXCR, with one record for every CDR3 protein. The sample lists about 600,000 distinct CDR3 sequences, over 9.5% seen once, with about 4% in the top ten. This clonotype came up a few times. This CDR3 has 17 amino acids. Trimming took off 1 base at V and 6 bases at J, with 20 bases between the two ends. Germline V gene sequence: CDR1 LGHNA, CDR2 YNFKEQ. The starting material was PBMCs from the stem cell graft donor, obtained from the stem cell graft. The V and J genes are TRBV4-2 and TRBJ2-3; TRBD1 might be the D (5 bases). This TCR derives from a human donor who donated a stem cell graft to a child with acute myeloid leukemia. In DNA, the CDR3 is TGTGCCAGCAGCCAAGTGGAAACAGGCCTTAGGCAGGATACGCAGTATTTT. Protein sequence: CASSQVETGLRQDTQYF.